This T cell receptor beta chain was found in a study of T-cell memory formation after mild COVID-19. Study-level information: Clustering of TCRs was largely donor specific.

This clonotype was counted a few times. Antigen: not known. The junction had 9 bases not matched to a gene; V was cut back by 6 bases and J by 2 bases. The CDR3 runs 16 residues. The germline V gene has CDR1 KGHDR and CDR2 SFDVKD. Amplification by 5'RACE using constant-segment primers produced TCR alpha and TCR beta cDNA libraries that carried sample barcodes and UMIs. MiXCR was run by TCRdb on the 5' RACE reads, yielding one entry per CDR3 protein. The sample holds about 130,000 distinct CDR3 sequences, approximately 6.3% seen once. Findings and caveats of the study: CD4+ contracting clones were found mainly in CM and EM, and CD8+ ones in EMRA. Whereas later expanders leaned CD4+, clones contracting day 15 to 85 showed a balanced CD4/CD8 makeup.

The TCR was taken from an adult woman who had mild COVID-19 (a few samples of this study predate the infection). Cell type and time point are not known. V gene TRBV24-1 combines with J gene TRBJ2-1; 7 bases line up with TRBD2. Sequencing was performed on PBMCs or a T cell subset sorted from them (not recorded which). CDR3 DNA sequence: TGTGCCACCAGTCGAGACGCAGCGGGGACCTACAATGAGCAGTTCTTC. This codes for CATSRDAAGTYNEQFF.